This is a list of T cell receptor beta chains from one sample in a study of immune heterogeneity within non-small cell lung tumors. TCRdb re-called the multiplex PCR reads through MiXCR, storing one row per CDR3 protein. The data contain roughly 4,700 distinct CDR3 sequences, approximately 30% of them seen just once; the ten biggest clones take up 20% to 25%. The sequenced sample consisted of lung tumor tissue. The receptors shown here come from a woman in her forties or fifties with non-small cell lung cancer. Both conserved end residues are part of each CDR3. The D gene is left open where the match is weak. Size tells how often a clone was seen (once, few, many) or the class of an expanded clone, and some rows leave it out.

d_call,j_call,v_call,clone_size,cdr3_aa,cdr3_nt
TRBD1,TRBJ2-7,TRBV28,-,CVSRPGTGKTYEQYF,TGTGTCAGCAGACCAGGGACAGGGAAGACCTACGAGCAGTACTTC
-,TRBJ2-3,TRBV27,few,CASSPGTPHTDTQYF,TGTGCCAGCAGCCCCGGGACGCCACACACAGATACGCAGTATTTT
-,TRBJ2-7,TRBV6-1,once,CASSQTDSTYEQCF,TGTGCCAGCAGTCAAACGGACTCTACCTACGAGCAGTGCTTC
-,TRBJ2-5,TRBV11-3,-,CASSFMTGKGTQYF,TGTGCCAGCAGCTTTATGACAGGCAAGGGGACCCAGTACTTC
-,TRBJ1-5,TRBV28,large,CASSAPFSWGLAANQPQHF,TGTGCCAGCAGTGCTCCCTTCTCGTGGGGGTTGGCAGCCAATCAGCCCCAGCATTTT
-,TRBJ2-7,TRBV28,medium-sized,CASSFGHLPSYEQYF,TGTGCCAGCAGTTTTGGGCACCTGCCCTCCTACGAGCAGTACTTC
-,TRBJ1-4,TRBV28,medium-sized,CASSFSGLTNEKLFF,TGTGCCAGCAGTTTTTCAGGATTAACTAATGAAAAACTGTTTTTT
-,TRBJ1-3,TRBV29-1,-,CSVRESSGNTIYF,TGCAGCGTGCGGGAGAGCTCTGGAAACACCATATATTTT
-,TRBJ2-1,TRBV6-1,medium-sized,CASSSDRPGASEQFF,TGTGCCAGCAGTTCGGACAGGCCGGGGGCGAGTGAGCAGTTCTTC
-,TRBJ2-6,TRBV7-9,medium-sized,CASSTGQGSGANVLTF,TGTGCCAGCAGCACGGGGCAGGGGTCTGGGGCCAACGTCCTGACTTTC
-,TRBJ2-1,TRBV25-1,few,CASTGGAGSYNEQFF,TGTGCCAGCACTGGGGGTGCTGGCTCCTACAATGAGCAGTTCTTC
TRBD1,TRBJ1-2,TRBV6-1,medium-sized,CASSSGQGGFGYGYTF,TGTGCCAGCAGTTCAGGACAGGGCGGGTTTGGGTATGGCTACACCTTC
TRBD2,TRBJ2-3,TRBV19,-,CASSTLPGLAGPDTQYF,TGTGCCAGTAGTACCCTACCGGGACTAGCGGGTCCAGATACGCAGTATTTT
TRBD2,TRBJ2-3,TRBV6-2/TRBV6-3,-,CASGLAGTKDTQYF,TGTGCCAGCGGCCTAGCGGGAACGAAGGATACGCAGTATTTT
-,TRBJ2-3,TRBV7-8,few,CASSSSSGADTQYF,TGTGCCAGCAGCTCTTCCTCCGGCGCAGATACGCAGTATTTT
TRBD1,TRBJ1-2,TRBV5-1,medium-sized,CASSRDRQGDGYTF,TGCGCCAGCAGCCGGGACCGACAGGGAGATGGCTACACCTTC
TRBD1,TRBJ1-2,TRBV4-1,medium-sized,CASSQDLGTGGAGGYTF,TGCGCCAGCAGCCAAGATCTCGGGACAGGGGGCGCCGGTGGCTACACCTTC
TRBD2,TRBJ2-3,TRBV20-1,medium-sized,CSASFPGGSTDTQYF,TGCAGTGCTAGTTTTCCGGGAGGGTCCACAGATACGCAGTATTTT
-,TRBJ2-3,TRBV5-5,few,CASSFIDSTDTQYF,TGTGCCAGCAGCTTCATCGACAGCACAGATACGCAGTATTTT
TRBD2,TRBJ2-3,TRBV7-2,-,CASSQDYGLAGGDTQYF,TGTGCCAGCAGCCAAGATTACGGGCTAGCCGGGGGGGATACGCAGTATTTT
-,TRBJ2-7,TRBV7-9,medium-sized,CASSYTRDFEEQYF,TGTGCCAGCAGCTATACCAGGGACTTCGAGGAGCAGTACTTC
TRBD2,TRBJ2-5,TRBV20-1,-,CSARGTSGRTRTQYF,TGCAGTGCTAGAGGGACTAGCGGGAGAACCCGGACCCAGTACTTC
TRBD1,TRBJ2-7,TRBV20-1,medium-sized,CSASPGQGLRRKVQYF,TGCAGTGCTAGCCCGGGACAGGGGTTACGAAGGAAAGTGCAGTACTTC
-,TRBJ1-1,TRBV16,medium-sized,CASSSQIGGTEAFF,TGTGCCAGCAGCTCGCAAATAGGAGGCACTGAAGCTTTCTTT
-,TRBJ2-3,TRBV27,-,CASSSPRRGADTQYF,TGTGCCAGCAGTTCCCCCCGGAGGGGCGCAGATACGCAGTATTTT
-,TRBJ1-3,TRBV20-1,medium-sized,CSASPSGNTIYF,TGCAGTGCTAGTCCGAGCGGAAACACCATATATTTT
-,TRBJ1-4,TRBV2,medium-sized,CASMLGFEKLFF,TGTGCCAGCATGCTGGGATTCGAAAAACTGTTTTTT
-,TRBJ2-7,TRBV28,medium-sized,CASSAEGYSAYEQYF,TGTGCCAGCAGTGCGGAGGGGTATAGCGCCTACGAGCAGTACTTC
TRBD1,TRBJ2-7,TRBV29-1,-,CSVAGTGGVFSYEQYF,TGCAGCGTTGCCGGGACAGGGGGCGTTTTTAGCTACGAGCAGTACTTC
TRBD1,TRBJ1-4,TRBV20-1,medium-sized,CSAPTGTGGEKLFF,TGCAGTGCTCCGACCGGGACAGGGGGAGAAAAACTGTTTTTT
-,TRBJ1-2,TRBV20-1,-,CSALEGQGVGPLYGYTF,TGCAGTGCTCTCGAGGGGCAGGGCGTTGGGCCCCTCTATGGCTACACCTTC
TRBD1,TRBJ1-4,TRBV6-2/TRBV6-3,-,CASSFAPGQGLEKLFF,TGTGCCAGCAGTTTCGCCCCGGGACAGGGTCTCGAAAAACTGTTTTTT
TRBD2,TRBJ2-5,TRBV4-1,-,CASSQDGVAGAWETQYF,TGCGCCAGCAGCCAAGATGGGGTAGCGGGAGCCTGGGAGACCCAGTACTTC
TRBD2,TRBJ2-2,TRBV28,medium-sized,CASKIAGPNTGELFF,TGTGCCAGCAAGATAGCGGGGCCGAACACCGGGGAGCTGTTTTTT
TRBD1,TRBJ1-5,TRBV6-2/TRBV6-3,medium-sized,CASSSLTGGSYQPQHF,TGTGCCAGCAGCTCTCTCACAGGGGGATCATATCAGCCCCAGCATTTT
-,TRBJ2-7,TRBV27,medium-sized,CASSPTLARAKSYEQYF,TGTGCCAGCAGTCCTACTCTGGCTCGGGCCAAGTCCTACGAGCAGTACTTC
TRBD1,TRBJ1-5,TRBV6-1,-,CASTEGAWVDQPQHF,TGTGCCAGCACCGAGGGGGCGTGGGTCGATCAGCCCCAGCATTTT
-,TRBJ1-2,TRBV19,medium-sized,CASSTTPQGGNYGYTF,TGTGCCAGTAGTACTACACCACAAGGAGGGAACTATGGCTACACCTTC
-,TRBJ2-7,TRBV29-1,medium-sized,CSVGGISNEQYF,TGCAGCGTTGGGGGGATTTCGAACGAGCAGTACTTC
-,TRBJ1-2,TRBV10-3,medium-sized,CAISDLADSTAF,TGTGCCATCAGTGATCTGGCGGACAGTACTGCCTTC